The rows below give T cell receptor beta chains drawn from one sample of a study of cytomegalovirus exposure and HLA in healthy donors. Clones were sequenced by immunoSEQ multiplex PCR, and TCRdb holds only the in-frame ones, with some missing. The sample has around 95,000 clones; roughly four fifths are singletons. The specimen was PBMCs. The receptors derive from a female donor in good health and CMV-seropositive. Both conserved end residues are part of each CDR3. D genes are given only for firm matches. Clone size is stated in some rows and not others, as once, few, many or a class when expanded.

J gene	D gene	V gene	clone size	CDR3 protein	CDR3 DNA
TRBJ1-2	-	TRBV5-6	-	CASSVVLALQGSSYGYTF	TGTGCCAGCAGCGTTGTCCTGGCCTTACAGGGATCCAGCTATGGCTACACCTTC
TRBJ2-7	-	TRBV28	-	CASSYTGSYEQYF	TGTGCCAGCAGCTATACCGGGTCCTACGAGCAGTACTTC
TRBJ1-2	-	TRBV5-1	-	CASSLDRDYGYTF	TGCGCCAGCAGCCTAGATAGAGACTATGGCTACACCTTC
TRBJ2-7	TRBD2	TRBV7-9	-	CASSSPERGSYEQYF	TGTGCCAGCAGCTCTCCCGAGCGGGGGTCCTACGAGCAGTACTTC
TRBJ1-2	-	TRBV14	-	CASSQVGQLEGYTF	TGTGCCAGCAGCCAAGTGGGCCAGCTCGAAGGCTACACCTTC
TRBJ1-3	-	TRBV7-2	-	CASSSVVGSGNTIYF	TGTGCCAGCAGCTCTGTAGTCGGGTCCGGAAACACCATATATTTT
TRBJ2-2	-	TRBV27	-	CASNNGAMAQGELFF	TGTGCCAGCAACAATGGGGCTATGGCTCAGGGGGAGCTGTTTTTT
TRBJ2-3	TRBD2	TRBV11-2	-	CASSLLAGGSPSTDTQYF	TGTGCCAGCAGCCTACTAGCGGGGGGCTCCCCTAGCACAGATACGCAGTATTTT
TRBJ2-7	-	TRBV6-1	-	CASSEELLYEQYF	TGTGCCAGCAGTGAAGAACTTCTCTACGAGCAGTACTTC
TRBJ2-7	TRBD2	TRBV7-8	-	CASSLASGSNGEQYF	TGTGCCAGCAGCTTAGCTAGCGGGAGTAACGGGGAGCAGTACTTC
TRBJ1-6	-	TRBV5-5	-	CASSLREGGYSPLHF	TGTGCCAGCAGCTTGAGGGAGGGGGGTTATTCACCCCTCCACTTT
TRBJ1-1	TRBD1	TRBV4-2	once	CASSQEGQRGNTEAFF	TGTGCCAGCAGCCAAGAGGGACAGAGGGGGAACACTGAAGCTTTCTTT
TRBJ1-1	-	TRBV19	few	CASSIGAVVGGSPEAFF	TGTGCCAGTAGTATAGGGGCCGTTGTTGGGGGGAGCCCTGAAGCTTTCTTT
TRBJ2-1	-	TRBV9	few	CASSLPSSYNEQFF	TGTGCCAGCAGCTTACCGAGCTCCTACAATGAGCAGTTCTTC
TRBJ1-5	-	TRBV19	-	CASSIGGDQPQHF	TGTGCCAGTAGTATCGGAGGTGATCAGCCCCAGCATTTT
TRBJ2-6	-	TRBV2	-	CASSRLTGSGANVLTF	TGTGCCAGCAGCCGACTGACAGGCTCTGGGGCCAACGTCCTGACTTTC
TRBJ2-5	TRBD2	TRBV4-1	-	CASSQDGGGGYQETQYF	TGCGCCAGCAGCCAAGACGGGGGCGGGGGGTACCAAGAGACCCAGTACTTC
TRBJ2-1	TRBD1	TRBV5-1	-	CASTLGQGNYNEQFF	TGCGCCAGCACCTTAGGACAGGGAAATTACAATGAGCAGTTCTTC
TRBJ1-4	-	TRBV7-2	-	CASSLELPGGTRSLALPFF	TGTGCCAGCAGCTTAGAGTTACCCGGGGGGACGCGATCCTTAGCGTTACCGTTTTTT
TRBJ2-7	-	TRBV5-6	-	CASSRVWSSEQYF	TGTGCCAGCAGCCGGGTCTGGTCGAGCGAGCAGTACTTC
TRBJ2-2	TRBD1	TRBV5-5	-	CASSFGAGGTGELFF	TGTGCCAGCAGCTTCGGCGCAGGGGGTACCGGGGAGCTGTTTTTT
TRBJ1-5	TRBD1	TRBV7-2	-	CASSLVPLGQGQPQHF	TGTGCCAGCAGCTTAGTTCCTCTCGGACAGGGACAGCCCCAGCATTTT
TRBJ2-5	-	TRBV5-5	-	CASSLAQGRETQYF	TGTGCCAGCAGCTTGGCCCAGGGGCGAGAGACCCAGTACTTC
TRBJ1-5	-	TRBV7-9	-	CASSFHWAEPQPQHF	TGTGCCAGCAGCTTTCATTGGGCAGAACCTCAGCCCCAGCATTTT
TRBJ2-5	TRBD2	TRBV7-9	-	CSSSPRLAGWETQYF	TGTTCCAGCAGCCCCCGACTAGCGGGGTGGGAGACCCAGTACTTC
TRBJ2-2	TRBD2	TRBV28	-	CASSLSRTSANIGELFF	TGTGCCAGCAGTTTGTCCCGGACTAGCGCGAACATCGGGGAGCTGTTTTTT
TRBJ2-7	-	TRBV5-1	few	CASSSDQGSYEQYF	TGCGCCAGCAGCTCAGACCAGGGGTCCTACGAGCAGTACTTC
TRBJ1-1	TRBD1	TRBV7-2	once	CASSTRQGRNTEAFF	TGTGCCAGCAGCACTAGACAGGGGAGAAACACTGAAGCTTTCTTT
TRBJ1-1	TRBD1	TRBV19	-	CASTRDRATEAFF	TGTGCCAGTACCCGGGACAGGGCGACTGAAGCTTTCTTT
TRBJ1-5	-	TRBV6-6	-	CASSPQGNSNQPQHF	TGTGCCAGCAGCCCACAGGGAAATAGCAATCAGCCCCAGCATTTT
TRBJ2-5	TRBD1	TRBV15	-	CATSRPPGTGGWETQYF	TGTGCCACCAGCAGACCCCCCGGGACAGGGGGATGGGAGACCCAGTACTTC
TRBJ2-3	-	TRBV18	-	CASSPGAGRTDTQYF	TGTGCCAGCTCACCAGGTGCGGGAAGGACAGATACGCAGTATTTT
TRBJ2-2	TRBD2	TRBV5-4	few	CASSPLAGLNTGELFF	TGTGCCAGCAGCCCCCTCGCGGGACTAAACACCGGGGAGCTGTTTTTT
TRBJ1-6	-	TRBV6-6	few	CASKKTGLEGSPLHF	TGTGCCAGCAAGAAAACAGGGCTTGAAGGTTCACCCCTCCACTTT
TRBJ2-1	TRBD2	TRBV5-6	-	CASSQGGAGGLVNEQFF	TGTGCCAGCAGCCAGGGGGGAGCGGGAGGATTGGTCAATGAGCAGTTCTTC
TRBJ1-3	-	TRBV10-2	-	CASSESNAGRTGNTIYF	TGCGCCAGCAGTGAGTCGAACGCTGGGAGAACGGGAAACACCATATATTTT
TRBJ1-1	TRBD1	TRBV28	few	CASSLVGTGGTEAFF	TGTGCCAGCAGTTTGGTGGGGACAGGGGGTACTGAAGCTTTCTTT
TRBJ1-5	-	TRBV4-2	-	CASSLSRVATTNQPQHF	TGTGCCAGCAGCCTCTCGAGGGTCGCCACCACAAATCAGCCCCAGCATTTT
TRBJ1-4	-	TRBV18	once	CASSPETGTYEKLFF	TGTGCCAGCTCACCAGAGACAGGAACGTATGAAAAACTGTTTTTT
TRBJ1-5	TRBD1	TRBV19	-	CASSIETGWNQPQHF	TGTGCCAGTAGTATCGAGACAGGGTGGAATCAGCCCCAGCATTTT
TRBJ1-5	TRBD1	TRBV19	-	CASSIDRGHGQPQHF	TGTGCCAGTAGTATCGACAGGGGGCACGGACAGCCCCAGCATTTT
TRBJ2-1	-	TRBV10-3	-	CAISGGSQGFF	TGTGCCATCAGTGGAGGCTCTCAAGGCTTCTTC
TRBJ1-1	-	TRBV4-1	-	CASRDTGTHTEAFF	TGCGCCAGCAGGGATACCGGGACTCACACTGAAGCTTTCTTT
TRBJ1-4	-	TRBV5-4	once	CASSLEGGGKLFF	TGTGCCAGCAGCTTGGAGGGAGGCGGAAAACTGTTTTTT
TRBJ1-2	TRBD1	TRBV7-9	-	CASSFTGELDYGYTF	TGTGCCAGCAGCTTTACAGGGGAGTTGGACTATGGCTACACCTTC
TRBJ2-1	-	TRBV5-6	-	CASSLNEGRLSEFF	TGTGCCAGCAGCTTGAATGAGGGCCGATTATCCGAGTTCTTC
TRBJ1-2	TRBD1	TRBV9	few	CASSGGDSNYGYTF	TGTGCCAGCAGCGGGGGGGACAGCAACTATGGCTACACCTTC
TRBJ2-7	TRBD1	TRBV19	-	CASSIDSQGAVNEQYF	TGTGCCAGTAGTATAGATTCTCAGGGGGCTGTGAACGAGCAGTACTTC
TRBJ1-4	-	TRBV5-1	few	CASSRRAGLNEKLFF	TGCGCCAGCAGCCGACGGGCAGGGCTTAATGAAAAACTGTTTTTT
TRBJ2-3	TRBD1	TRBV13	once	CATQNRDRNTDTQYF	TGTGCCACCCAAAACCGGGACAGGAACACAGATACGCAGTATTTT
TRBJ2-1	TRBD2	TRBV29-1	-	CSVPASGGVEQFF	TGCAGCGTTCCGGCTAGCGGGGGGGTTGAGCAGTTCTTC
TRBJ2-5	TRBD2	TRBV2	-	CATTRTSGGETQYF	TGTGCCACCACCAGAACTAGCGGGGGAGAGACCCAGTACTTC
TRBJ1-5	-	TRBV19	-	CASSIGQGNQPQHF	TGTGCCAGTAGTATAGGGCAGGGAAATCAGCCCCAGCATTTT
TRBJ2-1	-	TRBV25-1	-	CASSETAGRGYYNEQFF	TGTGCCAGCAGTGAAACCGCCGGCCGGGGGTACTACAATGAGCAGTTCTTC